A selection of T cell receptor beta chains follows, all from one sample in a study of blood T cell repertoires in COVID-19. Sequenced by immunoSEQ multiplex PCR; TCRdb stores in-frame clones only, minus some. The table includes almost 350,000 clones, roughly 89% detected once. Sequencing was performed on peripheral blood. These receptor sequences come from a woman aged 55-70 years with COVID-19, enrolled during active disease. The CDR3 runs from the conserved cysteine through the conserved F or W. D genes are given only for firm matches. Clone size appears in some rows only: once, few, many, or a class for an expanded clone.

j_gene	d_gene	abundance	v_gene	CDR3nt	CDR3aa
TRBJ2-1	-	-	TRBV21-1	TGTGCCCTGGGGGCGGGGGGCTTGTACAATGAGCAGTTCTTC	CALGAGGLYNEQFF
TRBJ2-2	TRBD1	once	TRBV6-5	TGTGCCAGCAGTCGCCGACAGGGGGGGGCCGGGGAGCTGTTTTTT	CASSRRQGGAGELFF
TRBJ1-1	-	-	TRBV20-1	TGCAGTGTCCGGGGAGCTCCTGAAGCTTTCTTT	CSVRGAPEAFF
TRBJ2-5	-	-	TRBV18	TGTGCCAGCTCAAATCTCGGGACACCCCAAGAGACCCAGTACTTC	CASSNLGTPQETQYF
TRBJ1-1	-	few	TRBV6-5	TGTGCCAGCAGTCCCCAGGGAAGAGAAGCTTTCTTT	CASSPQGREAFF
TRBJ2-1	-	-	TRBV6-5	TGTGCCAGCAGGGGGGGTGGAGCGGCGGTGGGCGGGTTCTTC	CASRGGGAAVGGFF
TRBJ2-7	-	-	TRBV4-1	TGCGCCAGCAGCCAAGGAGAAGGGGAAGGGATCCGCTCCTACGAGCAGTACTTC	CASSQGEGEGIRSYEQYF
TRBJ1-4	-	-	TRBV18	TGTGCCAGCTCTTTTGGACGGGGAAATGAAAAACTGTTTTTT	CASSFGRGNEKLFF
TRBJ1-6	-	-	TRBV7-2	TGTGCCAGCAGTCAGGAGGGAAACTCACCCCTCCACTTT	CASSQEGNSPLHF
TRBJ1-1	-	few	TRBV7-3	TGTGCCAGCAGCTTACAGGGCATGAACACTGAAGCTTTCTTT	CASSLQGMNTEAFF
TRBJ1-2	-	once	TRBV30	TGTGCCTGGAGTGGGCAGCGGGGGAACAACTATGGCTACACCTTC	CAWSGQRGNNYGYTF
TRBJ1-1	-	-	TRBV18	TGTGCCAGCTCAAGTTCAGGGCCCACTGAAGCTTTCTTT	CASSSSGPTEAFF
TRBJ1-6	TRBD1	-	TRBV6-6	TGTGCCAGCAGACCCGGGACAGCCAATTCACCCCTCCACTTT	CASRPGTANSPLHF
TRBJ1-5	-	few	TRBV24-1	TGTGCCACCAGTGGACAGGACGAACAGCCCCAGCATTTT	CATSGQDEQPQHF
TRBJ1-1	-	-	TRBV5-5	TGTGCCAGCAGCCAATCCAGCGGAGCTTTCTTT	CASSQSSGAFF
TRBJ2-3	TRBD2	once	TRBV7-3	TGTGCCAGCAGCCTAGCGGGGGGGCCTCAAGATACGCAGTATTTT	CASSLAGGPQDTQYF
TRBJ2-5	TRBD2	-	TRBV6-6	TGTGCCAGCAGTCCCTATGGACTAGCGGGGGGGCCCGGGGAGACCCAGTACTTC	CASSPYGLAGGPGETQYF
TRBJ2-3	-	-	TRBV18	TGTGCCAGCTCACCCCCAGGCACAGATACGCAGTATTTT	CASSPPGTDTQYF
TRBJ2-6	-	-	TRBV5-1	TGCGCCAGCAGCTTGGCCTGGCAGCGGGGGGCCAACGTCCTGACTTTC	CASSLAWQRGANVLTF
TRBJ2-7	TRBD1	-	TRBV28	TGTGCCAGCAGTTCGTCCGGGACAGGAAGGTACGAGCAGTACTTC	CASSSSGTGRYEQYF
TRBJ1-4	-	-	TRBV25-1	TGTGCCAGCAGTCCCTTTGGGGGGGGAAATGAAAAACTGTTTTTT	CASSPFGGGNEKLFF
TRBJ1-1	TRBD1	-	TRBV28	TGTGCCAGCAGTGACAGGGTCACAGCTTTCTTT	CASSDRVTAFF
TRBJ1-2	TRBD1	-	TRBV14	TGTGCCAGCAGCCAAATCCGGGACAGGGGGAATGGCTACACCTTC	CASSQIRDRGNGYTF
TRBJ2-1	TRBD1	-	TRBV19	TGTGCCAGTAGTAAACCCTCCCAGGGGGCAGCTTACAATGAGCAGTTCTTC	CASSKPSQGAAYNEQFF
TRBJ1-5	TRBD1	-	TRBV2	TGTGCCAGCAATCGGGACAGCGTATCCTTGGAGCCCCAGCATTTT	CASNRDSVSLEPQHF
TRBJ2-1	-	once	TRBV12-2	TGTGCAAGTCGCTTAGAGAGGGGACTTCCAACCTACAATGAGCAGTTCTTC	CASRLERGLPTYNEQFF
TRBJ1-5	-	-	TRBV5-1	TGCGCCAGCAGCTTGGGGACGGGGAATCAGCCCCAGCATTTT	CASSLGTGNQPQHF
TRBJ1-2	-	-	TRBV5-4	TGTGCCAGCAGCTTGGACAGAGACTATGGCTACACCTTC	CASSLDRDYGYTF
TRBJ2-5	TRBD2	-	TRBV3-1/TRBV3-2	TGTGCCAGCAGCCTAGCGGGGGGGCATAGTGAGACCCAGTACTTC	CASSLAGGHSETQYF
TRBJ2-1	-	-	TRBV6-5	TGTGCCAGCAGTCCTCGACAAAACAATGAGCAGTTCTTC	CASSPRQNNEQFF
TRBJ1-1	-	-	TRBV3-1/TRBV3-2	TGTGCCAGCAGCCAGACGTGGGAGTCCATGAACACTGAAGCTTTCTTT	CASSQTWESMNTEAFF
TRBJ1-5	-	-	TRBV3-1/TRBV3-2	TGTGCCAGCAGCCAACAGAATAGCAATCAGCCCCAGCATTTT	CASSQQNSNQPQHF
TRBJ2-7	-	-	TRBV6-5	TGTGCCAGCAGTTACTCAAGAGCCTACGAGCAGTACTTC	CASSYSRAYEQYF
TRBJ1-2	-	-	TRBV11-2	TGTGCCAGCAGCTCACGAGATAACTATGGCTACACCTTC	CASSSRDNYGYTF
TRBJ1-2	-	-	TRBV28	TGTGCCAGCAGTTTTCATTTAGGGGGGGCAAGAGGGTATGGCTACACCTTC	CASSFHLGGARGYGYTF
TRBJ1-4	-	-	TRBV5-1	TGCGCCAGCAGCTTGGCGGGGGGGGATAATGAAAAACTGTTTTTT	CASSLAGGDNEKLFF
TRBJ2-2	-	-	TRBV28	TGTGCCAGCAGTTTTCTCACCGGGGAGCTGTTTTTT	CASSFLTGELFF
TRBJ2-3	-	-	TRBV9	TGTGCCAGCAGCGCCACCCCCACTAGCAGGTCCCTCACAGATACGCAGTATTTT	CASSATPTSRSLTDTQYF
TRBJ1-6	TRBD1	-	TRBV6-6	TGTGCCAGCAGAGATCGGGACAGTCCCTTCAATTCACCCCTCCACTTT	CASRDRDSPFNSPLHF
TRBJ2-6	TRBD2	-	TRBV6-6	TGTGCCAGCACCTACGGGGGGTCTGGGGCCAACGTCCTGACTTTC	CASTYGGSGANVLTF
TRBJ1-3	-	-	TRBV19	TGTGCCAGCTCCGACAGGCTGAGCTCTGGAAACACCATATATTTT	CASSDRLSSGNTIYF
TRBJ2-7	-	once	TRBV7-9	TGTGCCAGCAGCTTAGATCGGTCCTGGGAGCAGTACTTC	CASSLDRSWEQYF
TRBJ2-7	-	once	TRBV30	TGTGCCTGGAGTGTACACCAGGGTAGGGCCTACGAGCAGTACTTC	CAWSVHQGRAYEQYF
TRBJ1-6	TRBD1	-	TRBV10-3	TGTGCCATCAACCCCGACAGGGGCAGGTCACCCCTCCACTTT	CAINPDRGRSPLHF
TRBJ1-2	-	-	TRBV19	TGTGCCAGTAGTATAGCGACAGGAAACTATGGCTACACCTTC	CASSIATGNYGYTF
TRBJ2-3	TRBD2	-	TRBV5-1	TGCGCCAGCAGCAACGCCGCCAAGTCTAGCGGGGCGGCAGATACGCAGTATTTT	CASSNAAKSSGAADTQYF
TRBJ1-1	-	-	TRBV4-1	TGCGCCAGCAGCCCAACCGGGACAAAGAACACTGAAGCTTTCTTT	CASSPTGTKNTEAFF
TRBJ2-7	TRBD2	-	TRBV6-2/TRBV6-3	TGTGCCAGCAGTTACCGAAGAGCGGGGGGGTTTTACGAGCAGTACTTC	CASSYRRAGGFYEQYF
TRBJ1-1	-	-	TRBV2	TGTGCCAGCAGTAATAACAGGAACACTGAAGCTTTCTTT	CASSNNRNTEAFF
TRBJ1-5	TRBD1	-	TRBV19	TGTGCCAGTAGTCTCGACAGGGGTGGCAATCAGCCCCAGCATTTT	CASSLDRGGNQPQHF
TRBJ2-7	TRBD1	-	TRBV6-5	TGTGCCAGCAGTCTGGACAGGGGGGACTCCTACGAGCAGTACTTC	CASSLDRGDSYEQYF
TRBJ1-3	TRBD1	few	TRBV30	TGTGCCTGGAGTGTAGGGGGCCGGGGGGACAGGGCTGGAAACACCATATATTTT	CAWSVGGRGDRAGNTIYF
TRBJ2-7	-	-	TRBV5-8	TGTGCCAGCAGCTTGGGCCTGGGCGGGACTTCCTACGAGCAGTACTTC	CASSLGLGGTSYEQYF